Sequencing of this T cell receptor beta chain was carried out in a study of T cells after yellow fever vaccination. On the study more broadly: The authors prepared low-cell-number fractions using SMART-Seq v4 Ultra Low Input.

Study results and limitations: CD4 and CD8 compartments shared a small share of clonotypes, likely from convergent recombination. Though weaker, the secondary response peaked faster, on day 5 versus 15. The presence of abundant clonotypes contaminating from the bulk population was possible in FACS-sorted repertoires.

Each CDR3 protein gets one entry after TCRdb re-called the 5' RACE reads with MiXCR. This sample yields some 320,000 distinct CDR3 sequences, of which 4.1% are seen a single time; around 23% belongs to the top ten. This clonotype was counted only a few times. Its antigen is unidentified. V was trimmed by 2 bases and J by 13 bases, leaving 9 bases between them. The length of the CDR3 is 11 residues. Germline loops: CDR1 SGHAT, CDR2 FQNNGV. The receptor was isolated from a man younger than 35 who received the YFV17D yellow fever vaccine. The sequences come from PBMCs, collected 5 days after the yellow fever booster vaccination. The chain uses TRBV11-2 and TRBJ2-1; a weak D match, TRBD2 (6 bases). Written as DNA, the CDR3 is TGTGCCAGCAGCTTATGGGGGGTACAGTTCTTC. Translation: CASSLWGVQFF. The whole variable domain, filled in from reference TRBV11-2 and TRBJ2-1, reads EAGVAQSPRYKIIEKRQSVAFWCNPISGHATLYWYQQILGQGPKLLIQFQNNGVVDDSQLPKDRFSAERLKGVDSTLKIQPAKLEDSAVYLCASSLWGVQFFGPGTRLTVL.